Shown below are 29 T cell receptor beta chains from a single sample sequenced in a study of Ad26.COV2.S vaccination and SARS-CoV-2 variants. Treatment in this sample: approximately 18 received Ad26.COV2.S at low or high dose, single or two shots; roughly 5 received placebo; per-sample allocation not given. All samples were drawn on day 63, counting from the first vaccine or placebo injection. Clones were sequenced by immunoSEQ multiplex PCR, and TCRdb holds only the in-frame ones, with some missing. The data contain a few hundred thousand clones, 83% of them singletons. Here the sequenced sample was peripheral blood, taken in a trial of Ad26.COV2.S vaccine versus placebo. Receptors originate from a person between 18 and 65 years old who received the Ad26.COV2.S COVID-19 vaccine or a placebo.

The chain joins TRBV6-5 to TRBJ1-4; D is ambiguous. Germline V gene lookup returns CDR1 MNHEY and CDR2 SVGAGI. V was trimmed by 0 bases and J by 0 bases, leaving 5 bases between them. The CDR3 runs 15 residues. The CDR3 here is CASSYSQTTNEKLFF. The CDR3 bases are TGTGCCAGCAGTTACTCTCAGACAACTAATGAAAAACTGTTTTTT.

The gene calls are TRBV6-1 and TRBJ2-7, with TRBD2 as a possible D gene (6 bases). This CDR3 has 13 amino acids. Germline V gives CDR1 MNHNS, CDR2 SASEGT. V was trimmed by 1 base and J by 2 bases, leaving 6 bases between them. The CDR3 region has the DNA TGTGCCAGCAGTGAAGGGAGGGCCTACGAGCAGTACTTC. Protein product: CASSEGRAYEQYF.

This chain connects TRBV7-2 to TRBJ2-5; D is possibly TRBD2 (6 bases). The V gene's germline CDR1 is SGHTA and CDR2 FQGNSA. Trimming stripped 3 bases from V and 4 bases from J, with 12 bases between. The CDR3 runs 14 residues. The CDR3 sequence: CASSFGGVGETQYF. DNA for the CDR3: TGTGCCAGCAGCTTCGGGGGAGTGGGAGAGACCCAGTACTTC. The complete variable domain, with remaining parts taken from reference TRBV7-2 and TRBJ2-5, reads GAGVSQSPSNKVTEKGKDVELRCDPISGHTALYWYRQSLGQGLEFLIYFQGNSAPDKSGLPSDRFSAERTGGSVSTLTIQRTQQEDSAVYLCASSFGGVGETQYFGPGTRLLVL.

This chain uses TRBV5-1 with TRBJ2-1, with 10 bases fitting TRBD2. The CDR3 has 15 amino acids. The germline V gene encodes CDR1 SGHRS and CDR2 YFSETQ. The V segment lost 2 bases and the J segment 4 bases; nucleotides outside the gene matches: 3. The CDR3 DNA reads as TGCGCCAGCAGCTTAAGGACTAGCGGATACAATGAGCAGTTCTTC. Its protein is CASSLRTSGYNEQFF.

To note about this clone: One end of the junction fails to match germline, which may point to a read error. The chain carries TRBV5-5 and TRBJ1-2; tentatively, D is TRBD1 (6 bases). Germline V gene lookup returns CDR1 SGHKS and CDR2 YYEKEE (reference sequence). The CDR3 loop spans 12 amino acids. In DNA form, the CDR3 reads TGTGCCAGCAGATTGGACAGCTATGGCTACACCTTC. Amino acids: CASRLDSYGYTF. The full variable domain, completed using reference TRBV5-5 and TRBJ1-2, is DAGVTQSPTHLIKTRGQQVTLRCSPISGHKSVSWYQQVLGQGPQFIFQYYEKEERGRGNFPDRFSARQFPNYSSELNVNALLLGDSALYLCASRLDSYGYTFGSGTRLTVV.

The CDR3 DNA sequence: TGTGCCAGCAGCGGATCACAGGGGGACACTGAAGCTTTCTTT. Translation gives CASSGSQGDTEAFF. The rearrangement joins TRBV9 to TRBJ1-1; 8 bases are shared with TRBD1. The germline gives CDR1 SGDLS, CDR2 YYNGEE. This CDR3 has 14 residues. V dropped 3 bases and J dropped 3; count of bases not matched to a gene: 4.

V usage is TRBV27 and J usage is TRBJ2-7, with no clear D. Germline assignment: CDR1 MNHEY and CDR2 SMNVEV (reference sequence). Trimming took 5 bases from V and 3 from J, leaving 14 bases between them. The CDR3 loop spans 14 amino acids. This chain's CDR3 is CASSPDPSFYEQYF. For the CDR3, the DNA is TGTGCCAGCAGTCCCGACCCGAGTTTCTACGAGCAGTACTTC.

The chain uses TRBV7-2 and TRBJ1-1; D uncertain. Germline CDR1 SGHTA, CDR2 FQGNSA. The CDR3 is made up of 11 amino acids. The V end was cut by 1 base, the J end by 4 bases, with 1 base between. The CDR3 reads CASSLVTEAFF. DNA of the CDR3: TGTGCCAGCAGCTTAGTCACTGAAGCTTTCTTT. Supplemented by reference TRBV7-2 and TRBJ1-1, the full variable domain reads GAGVSQSPSNKVTEKGKDVELRCDPISGHTALYWYRQSLGQGLEFLIYFQGNSAPDKSGLPSDRFSAERTGGSVSTLTIQRTQQEDSAVYLCASSLVTEAFFGQGTRLTVV.

This clone was counted a few times. This sequence joins TRBV4-1 and TRBJ1-4; the D is unclear. The CDR3 covers 13 residues. Looked up from germline, CDR1 is MGHRA and CDR2 is YSYEKL. With 0 bases removed from V and 5 bases from J, the gap between germline ends came to 4 bases. CDR3 amino acids: CASSQDGNEKLFF. DNA of the CDR3: TGCGCCAGCAGCCAAGACGGGAATGAAAAACTGTTTTTT.

This clone was detected a few times. The chain recombines TRBV18 with TRBJ1-1; D may be TRBD1 (5 bases). V lost 2 bases, J lost 4 bases, and 14 bases lay in between. The CDR3 spans 15 residues. Germline loops: CDR1 KGHSH, CDR2 LQKENI. Here the CDR3 reads CASSPMGDGSTEAFF. The DNA of the CDR3 is TGTGCCAGCTCACCAATGGGGGATGGGAGCACTGAAGCTTTCTTT.

This clone appeared once. The J gene is TRBJ2-5, the V gene TRBV7-9; 7 bases align to TRBD1. The CDR3 consists of 15 residues. The V and J ends lost 4 bases and 1 base, in that order; junction bases with no gene match: 6. The germline V gene has CDR1 SEHNR and CDR2 FQNEAQ (reference sequence). This chain's CDR3 is CASSSVGTAQETQYF. CDR3 coding DNA: TGTGCCAGCAGCTCAGTGGGGACAGCCCAAGAGACCCAGTACTTC.

This sequence joins TRBV30 and TRBJ1-1; 7 bases are shared with TRBD1. The CDR3 contains 12 residues. Germline V gene data show CDR1 as GTSNPN and CDR2 as SVGIG (reference sequence). V lost 2 bases, J lost 7 bases, and 4 bases stayed unmatched. This CDR3 reads CAWSPGGDEAFF. DNA of the CDR3: TGTGCCTGGAGTCCAGGGGGGGATGAAGCTTTCTTT.

V is TRBV4-1 and J is TRBJ1-3; D gene unclear. The CDR3 length is 11 residues. V was trimmed by 1 base and J by 12 bases, leaving 7 bases between them. From germline, CDR1 is MGHRA and CDR2 YSYEKL. The CDR3 region is CASSQGPSIYF. The CDR3 nucleotides are TGCGCCAGCAGCCAAGGCCCGAGCATATATTTT.

This rearrangement joins TRBV3-1 (or the pseudogene TRBV3-2) to TRBJ1-5; D unresolved. Germline V lookup: CDR1 LGHDT, CDR2 YNNKEL (reference sequence). The CDR3 consists of 13 residues. V shed 1 base and J shed 9 bases, with 10 bases lying between them. The CDR3 reads CASSQGAQSPQHF. In nucleotides, the CDR3 is TGTGCCAGCAGCCAAGGGGCGCAGTCGCCCCAGCATTTT.

V is TRBV18 and J is TRBJ2-6; D is ambiguous. The CDR3 spans 16 residues. Germline V CDR1 and CDR2: KGHSH, LQKENI. The V and J ends lost 6 bases and 0 bases respectively, with 12 bases between them. CDR3 coding DNA: TGTGCCAGCTCCGTTGGACGGAGCTCTGGGGCCAACGTCCTGACTTTC. Amino acid sequence: CASSVGRSSGANVLTF.

In this sample, this clone turned up once. The chain joins TRBV4-1 to TRBJ1-2; no clear D gene. Germline-derived CDR1 and CDR2 are MGHRA and YSYEKL. This CDR3 has 16 residues. Trimming stripped 0 bases from V and 2 bases from J, with 13 bases between. This CDR3 reads CASSQDSLSDNYGYTF. The CDR3 DNA is TGCGCCAGCAGCCAAGATTCCCTGTCAGACAACTATGGCTACACCTTC.

This chain connects TRBV9 to TRBJ1-6; 9 bases are shared with TRBD1. The V gene end was trimmed by 0 bases and the J gene end by 10 bases; junction bases not matched to a gene: 5. This CDR3 region has 15 residues. Germline-derived CDR1 and CDR2 are SGDLS and YYNGEE. The CDR3 protein is CASSVGGDRASPLHF. CDR3 bases: TGTGCCAGCAGCGTAGGGGGGGACAGGGCCTCACCCCTCCACTTT.

This chain uses TRBV5-3 with TRBJ1-1; TRBD1 might be the D (5 bases). TRBV5-3 is noted as an ORF with a role that remains uncertain. CDR3 length: 15 residues. The V end lost 5 bases, the J end lost 0 bases, and 14 bases lay between the germline ends. CDR3 loop: CARRRKTEMNTEAFF. The CDR3 DNA reads as TGTGCCAGAAGACGAAAGACAGAGATGAACACTGAAGCTTTCTTT.

V and J are TRBV19 and TRBJ2-5; D might be TRBD2 (6 bases). The CDR3 covers 13 residues. The germline CDR1 and CDR2 sequences are LNHDA and SQIVND (reference sequence). Deletions cut 5 bases from V and 6 bases from J, with 13 bases between. CDR3 region: CASSRGRGQTQYF. CDR3 nucleotides: TGTGCCAGTAGTCGGGGGAGAGGGCAGACCCAGTACTTC.

CDR3 nucleotide sequence: TGTGCCAGCAGCTTGGACAGGGGCACTGAAGCTTTCTTT. Protein sequence: CASSLDRGTEAFF. This chain joins TRBV7-7 and TRBJ1-1; 9 bases line up with TRBD1. Germline V gene sequence: CDR1 SSHAT, CDR2 FNYEAQ (reference sequence). There are 13 residues in the CDR3. V trimming: 3 bases; J trimming: 4 bases; junction bases outside the gene matches: 0.

This clone was seen a few times. This chain joins TRBV30 and TRBJ2-6; no definite D call. The V and J ends lost 3 bases and 1 base respectively, with 10 bases between them. CDR1 is GTSNPN and CDR2 is SVGIG in the germline V gene (reference sequence). This CDR3 region has 15 residues. CDR3 sequence reads: CAWSLFGSGANVLTF. In DNA form, the CDR3 reads TGTGCCTGGAGCCTATTCGGATCTGGGGCCAACGTCCTGACTTTC. The whole variable domain, remainder taken from reference TRBV30 and TRBJ2-6, is SQTIHQWPATLVQPVGSPLSLECTVEGTSNPNLYWYRQAAGRGLQLLFYSVGIGQISSEVPQNLSASRPQDRQFILSSKKLLLSDSGFYLCAWSLFGSGANVLTFGAGSRLTVL.

The chain carries TRBV5-1 and TRBJ2-7; D could derive from TRBD1 or TRBD2 (5 bases each). CDR1 SGHRS and CDR2 YFSETQ come from the germline V gene. Trimming removed 0 bases from V and 3 bases from J, with 13 bases in between. The CDR3 covers 15 residues. This CDR3 is CASSLAWDGFYEQYF. DNA for the CDR3: TGCGCCAGCAGCTTGGCCTGGGACGGTTTCTACGAGCAGTACTTC.

About this clone itself: The sample holds other DNA sequences that translate to the same CDR3. The rearrangement links TRBV19 to TRBJ1-3, with D hard to call. V was pared by 1 base and J by 1 base, with 5 bases between. The germline CDR1 and CDR2 sequences are LNHDA and SQIVND (reference sequence). The CDR3 extends over 14 amino acids. The CDR3 protein is CASSIGPSGNTIYF. CDR3 in DNA: TGTGCCAGTAGTATAGGCCCTTCTGGAAACACCATATATTTT. Combining the CDR3 with reference TRBV19 and TRBJ1-3 gives the whole variable domain DGGITQSPKYLFRKEGQNVTLSCEQNLNHDAMYWYRQDPGQGLRLIYYSQIVNDFQKGDIAEGYSVSREKKESFPLTVTSAQKNPTAFYLCASSIGPSGNTIYFGEGSWLTVV.

V is TRBV18 and J is TRBJ2-1; D ambiguous. Trimming took off 6 bases at V and 8 bases at J, with 11 bases between the two ends. The CDR3 loop spans 12 amino acids. Germline V gene sequence: CDR1 KGHSH, CDR2 LQKENI. The DNA of the CDR3 is TGTGCCAGCTCCCGGCCTTTGGATGAGCAGTTCTTC. It translates to CASSRPLDEQFF.

The rearrangement links TRBV6-5 to TRBJ2-5, with D possibly TRBD2 on 5 matching bases. This CDR3 has 13 amino acids. CDR1 and CDR2 from the germline V gene are MNHEY and SVGAGI. V lost 2 bases and J 5 bases, leaving 9 bases between the germline ends. The CDR3 DNA is TGTGCCAGCAGTTACGGGGAGCTGGAGACCCAGTACTTC. The encoded protein is CASSYGELETQYF.

This chain uses TRBV6-2 or TRBV6-3 with TRBJ1-5; D possibly corresponds to TRBD1 (6 bases). V was shortened by 2 bases and J by 1 base, with 9 bases between the two germline ends. CDR1 is MNHEY and CDR2 is SVGEGT in the germline V gene. CDR3 size: 15 residues. The CDR3 coding sequence is TGTGCCAGCAGTTACGGGGGCCCGAGCAATCAGCCCCAGCATTTT. Its protein product is CASSYGGPSNQPQHF.

The rearrangement joins TRBV27 to TRBJ2-7; maybe TRBD1 (6 bases). V lost 2 bases, J lost 8 bases, and 13 bases lay in between. Germline CDR1 MNHEY, CDR2 SMNVEV (reference sequence). The CDR3 is 13 amino acids. The CDR3 coding sequence is TGTGCCAGCAGTTTAGCGCAAGGGACACAGCAGTACTTC. The encoded protein is CASSLAQGTQQYF.

This clone was recorded a few times. The chain couples TRBV7-3 to TRBJ2-1, with 8 positions matching TRBD2. The CDR3 is made up of 14 amino acids. CDR1 and CDR2 (germline): SGHTA, FQGTGA. V shed 5 bases and J 8 bases; nucleotides not matched to a gene: 8. The CDR3 sequence is CASSASGSSHEQFF. For the CDR3, the DNA is TGTGCCAGCAGCGCCAGCGGGAGTTCGCATGAGCAGTTCTTC.

The V gene is TRBV9, the J gene TRBJ2-7, with a weak D call TRBD2 (5 bases). Looked up from germline, CDR1 is SGDLS and CDR2 is YYNGEE. Trimming pared 4 bases from V and 5 bases from J, leaving 16 bases between. The CDR3 spans 14 residues. CDR3 region: CASSPIGVFHEQYF. The CDR3 DNA sequence: TGTGCCAGCAGCCCCATCGGGGTCTTCCACGAGCAGTACTTC. Together with reference TRBV9 and TRBJ2-7, the CDR3 gives the full variable domain: DSGVTQTPKHLITATGQRVTLRCSPRSGDLSVYWYQQSLDQGLQFLIQYYNGEERAKGNILERFSAQQFPDLHSELNLSSLELGDSALYFCASSPIGVFHEQYFGPGTRLTVT.